This TCR beta chain appears in the sequencing data of a study of T cells in Graves' hyperthyroidism and ophthalmopathy (dated by TCRdb to about 2019). With regard to the full study: Peripheral blood samples were taken at initial diagnosis, before any treatment was given. To identify distinguishing TCR V-J signatures, a discovery cohort of around 100 patients was used, comprising 40 to 45 with Graves' ophthalmopathy and around 57 with stable Graves' hyperthyroidism. Whether ophthalmopathy could be predicted prospectively was tested in an independent validation cohort made up of roughly 19 hyperthyroidism patients plus 17 patients who later progressed to ophthalmopathy. The 100 or so discovery patients were divided at random into training and test sets in a 7:3 ratio. In about 6 Graves' hyperthyroidism patients, the study also compared T-cell repertoires from thyroid tissue with T-cell repertoires from blood. Once sampling was done, hyperthyroidism patients were given methimazole at a starting dose of 30 mg daily, whereas ophthalmopathy patients were given high-dose intravenous methylprednisolone. TCR Vbeta CDR3 sequencing of approximately 140 peripheral blood samples (43 ophthalmopathy, over 70 hyperthyroidism and approximately 17 progressor patients) is reported in the paper.

The germline V end is reduced by 7 bases and the J end by 8 bases; junction bases left unmatched: 8. Taken from the germline V gene (reference sequence), the CDR1 and CDR2 loops are SEHNR and FQNEAQ. Inclusive of the bounding cysteine and phenylalanine, the CDR3 is 14 residues long. Only the CDR3 DNA is retained, 42 bases long and in frame from the first base. Points the paper makes about the study in general: A model built on a 13 V-J signature distinguished ophthalmopathy from stable hyperthyroidism, reaching about 88% sensitivity and around 81% specificity in cross-validation and 80%/75% in testing. In validation, the model predicted progression to ophthalmopathy a median of roughly 6.5 months before onset, with about 67% sensitivity and about 72% specificity. No statistical method was used to fix the sample size in advance, and group allocation was not hidden from the investigators. Blood samples also contained most of the expanded thyroid clonotypes (frequency above 0.001), which suggests that blood repertoires may reflect thyroid immune responses.

Stable Graves' hyperthyroidism was defined as the absence of progression to ophthalmopathy over 18 months of follow-up. The hyperthyroidism patients were between 18 and 65 years old and newly diagnosed, with a disease duration of less than 2 months. Patients with uncontrolled infections, other autoimmune diseases, pregnancy or lactation were excluded. Diagnoses relied on clinical symptoms, serum thyroxine and TRAb, thyroid ultrasound and orbital computed tomography. PBMCs were separated from approximately 9.9 ml of fresh peripheral blood using Ficoll-Paque density gradient centrifugation. Total RNA was extracted using Trizol reagent, and RNA quality was assessed on an Agilent 2100 Bioanalyzer. Turning to this clonotype: Which antigen it targets is not known. No clone much larger than this one lies a single base away; base qualities are absent.

The TCR beta CDR3 regions were amplified from RNA transcripts. For the first round of RT-PCR on the TCR CDR3, the HTBI primer set was used together with the Qiagen OneStep RT-PCR kit. A second multiplex PCR round built the libraries, followed by size selection and purification. Sequencing of the libraries was done on an Illumina HiSeq2000 using paired-end 100 bp reads. In the original analysis: SOAPnuke was used to process the raw data, throwing out any read that contained adapters or uncalled bases, had a mean Phred below 15, or lacked an exact constant-primer or identifier match. COPE v1.2.5 was used to merge the high-quality paired reads, and each unique nucleotide sequence was defined as a clonotype. Clonotypes were aligned to IMGT TRBV, TRBD and TRBJ reference segments using MiTCR v1.1. Analysis was restricted to V-J combinations with a frequency above 0.0001, which covered about 99% of repertoires. The TCS score was defined as F50 (clonal expansion) divided by E x V (chaos), with BLOSUM62-based TCRdist calculated between CDR3 peptides within each V-J. Welch's t-statistics and random forest reduced approximately 520 V-J features to fewer than 15, which were used in a naive Bayes classifier (R e1071). TCRdb reprocessing: public reads trimmed at Q25 with fastp, clones called with MiXCR, in-frame beta chains kept. For every CDR3 protein sequence, its rows merge into one entry that carries the most common genes and DNA. These V and J calls are TCRdb output, not the study's own analysis. Across this sample there are about 560,000 distinct CDR3 sequences, with 15% to 20% seen only once. Together, the top ten hold 15% to 20% of the sample.

The sample consisted of blood. The receptor was derived from a young woman with Graves' hyperthyroidism. The receptor chain draws on TRBV7-9 and TRBJ2-1, and 10 junction bases match TRBD2. CDR3 sequence: CASIWRSGGDEQFF. Here is the DNA: TGTGCCAGCATCTGGAGGAGCGGGGGGGATGAGCAGTTCTTC.